This T cell receptor beta chain came from a study of CD4+ T cells in melanoma. Study results and caveats: A reported correlation linked neoantigen-specific CD4+ T cells to CD8+, macrophage and B cell function.

Sequencing used immunoSEQ multiplex PCR; TCRdb keeps in-frame clones, though not all of them. The table lists 50,000 or so clones, approximately 92% of them singletons. Comment on this clone: Its target is not known.

The clonotype originates from a human donor with melanoma. Sequenced: peripheral blood.

This chain's CDR3 is CASSLTREYEQFF. The CDR3 DNA follows: TGTGCCAGCAGCTTGACCAGGGAGTATGAGCAGTTCTTC. The genes are TRBV5-6 and TRBJ2-1; the D call may be TRBD1 or TRBD2 (5 bases each). The CDR3 is 13 amino acids. Per germline, CDR1 SGHDT and CDR2 YYEEEE. V lost 1 base and J 8 bases, leaving 10 bases between the germline ends.